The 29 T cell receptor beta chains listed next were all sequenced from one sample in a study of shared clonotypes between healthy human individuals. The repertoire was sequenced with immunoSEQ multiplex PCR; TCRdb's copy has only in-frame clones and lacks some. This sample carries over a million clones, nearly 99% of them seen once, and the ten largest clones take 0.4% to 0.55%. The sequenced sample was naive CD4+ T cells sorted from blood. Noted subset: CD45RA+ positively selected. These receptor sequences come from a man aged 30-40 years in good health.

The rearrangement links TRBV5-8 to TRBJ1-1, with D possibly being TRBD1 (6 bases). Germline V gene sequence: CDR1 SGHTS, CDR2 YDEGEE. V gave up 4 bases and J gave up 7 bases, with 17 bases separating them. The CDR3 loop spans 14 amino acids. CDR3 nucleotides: TGTGCCAGCAGCCGGGGGGGGCTCCTCCTTGAAGCTTTCTTT. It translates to CASSRGGLLLEAFF.

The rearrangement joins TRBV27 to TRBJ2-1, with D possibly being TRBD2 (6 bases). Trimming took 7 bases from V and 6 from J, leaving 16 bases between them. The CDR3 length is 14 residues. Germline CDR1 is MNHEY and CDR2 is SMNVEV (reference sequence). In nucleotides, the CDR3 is TGTGCCAGCATGGCCTTAGGAGGGCCCAATGAGCAGTTCTTC. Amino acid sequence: CASMALGGPNEQFF.

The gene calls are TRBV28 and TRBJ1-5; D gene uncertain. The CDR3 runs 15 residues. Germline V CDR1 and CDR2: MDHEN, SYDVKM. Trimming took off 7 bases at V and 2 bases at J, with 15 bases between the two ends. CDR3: CASNTGSEGNQPQHF. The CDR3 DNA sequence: TGTGCCAGCAACACCGGCAGCGAGGGCAATCAGCCCCAGCATTTT.

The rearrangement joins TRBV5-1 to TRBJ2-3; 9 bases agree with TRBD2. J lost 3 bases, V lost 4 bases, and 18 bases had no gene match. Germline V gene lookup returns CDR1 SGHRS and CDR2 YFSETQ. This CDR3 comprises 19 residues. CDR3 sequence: CASSKGDSSGIIRTDTQYF. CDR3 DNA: TGCGCCAGCAGCAAGGGGGATTCTAGCGGGATAATTAGGACAGATACGCAGTATTTT. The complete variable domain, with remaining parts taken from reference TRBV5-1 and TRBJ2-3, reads KAGVTQTPRYLIKTRGQQVTLSCSPISGHRSVSWYQQTPGQGLQFLFEYFSETQRNKGNFPGRFSGRQFSNSRSEMNVSTLELGDSALYLCASSKGDSSGIIRTDTQYFGPGTRLTVL.

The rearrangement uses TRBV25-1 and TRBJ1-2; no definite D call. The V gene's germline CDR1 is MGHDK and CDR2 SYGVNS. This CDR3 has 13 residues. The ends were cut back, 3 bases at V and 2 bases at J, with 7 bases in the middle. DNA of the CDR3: TGTGCCAGCAGTGAGTATAGAAACTATGGCTACACCTTC. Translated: CASSEYRNYGYTF.

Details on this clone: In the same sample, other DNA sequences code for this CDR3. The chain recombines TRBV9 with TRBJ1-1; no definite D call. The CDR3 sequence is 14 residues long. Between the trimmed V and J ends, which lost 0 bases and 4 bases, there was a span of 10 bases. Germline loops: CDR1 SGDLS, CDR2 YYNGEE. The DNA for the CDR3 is TGTGCCAGCAGCGTAGTCGGTGGGTCCACTGAAGCTTTCTTT. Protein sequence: CASSVVGGSTEAFF.

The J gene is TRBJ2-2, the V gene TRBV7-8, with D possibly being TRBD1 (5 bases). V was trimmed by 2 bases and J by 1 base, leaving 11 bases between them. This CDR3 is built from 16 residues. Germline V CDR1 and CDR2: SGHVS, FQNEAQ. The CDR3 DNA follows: TGTGCCAGCAGCTTATTCGGGCAGGGGAACACCGGGGAGCTGTTTTTT. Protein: CASSLFGQGNTGELFF.

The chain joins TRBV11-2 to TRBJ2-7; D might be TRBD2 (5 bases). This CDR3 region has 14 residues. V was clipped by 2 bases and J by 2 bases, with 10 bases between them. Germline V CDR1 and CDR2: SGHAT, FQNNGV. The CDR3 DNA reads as TGTGCCAGCAGCTTACACGGGGTACCCTACGAGCAGTACTTC. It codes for CASSLHGVPYEQYF.

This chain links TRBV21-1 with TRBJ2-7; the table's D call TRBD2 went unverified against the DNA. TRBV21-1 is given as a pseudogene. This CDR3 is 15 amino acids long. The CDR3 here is CASSKVRVRRYEQYF. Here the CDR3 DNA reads TGTGCCAGCAGCAAAGTCCGGGTCCGCCGCTACGAGCAGTACTTC.

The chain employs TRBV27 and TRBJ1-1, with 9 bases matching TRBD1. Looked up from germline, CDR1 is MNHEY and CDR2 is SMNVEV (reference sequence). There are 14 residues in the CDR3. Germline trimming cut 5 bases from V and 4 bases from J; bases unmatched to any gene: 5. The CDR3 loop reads CASSLHRGLTEAFF. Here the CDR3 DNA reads TGTGCCAGCAGTCTTCACAGGGGGCTCACTGAAGCTTTCTTT.

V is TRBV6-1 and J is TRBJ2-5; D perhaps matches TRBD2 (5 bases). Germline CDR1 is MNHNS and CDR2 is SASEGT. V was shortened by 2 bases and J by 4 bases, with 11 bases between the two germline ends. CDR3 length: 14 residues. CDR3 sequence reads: CASSELGSGETQYF. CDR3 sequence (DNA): TGTGCCAGCAGTGAATTGGGCAGCGGAGAGACCCAGTACTTC.

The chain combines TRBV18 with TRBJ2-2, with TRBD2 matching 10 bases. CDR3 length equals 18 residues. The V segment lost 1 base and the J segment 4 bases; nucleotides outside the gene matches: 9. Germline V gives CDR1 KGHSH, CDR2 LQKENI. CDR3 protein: CASSPLAAGLAVTGELFF. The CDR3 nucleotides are TGTGCCAGCTCACCACTGGCCGCCGGACTAGCGGTCACCGGGGAGCTGTTTTTT.

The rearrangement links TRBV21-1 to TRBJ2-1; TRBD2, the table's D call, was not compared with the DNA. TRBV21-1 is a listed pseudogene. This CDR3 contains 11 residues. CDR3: CASIWRNEQFF. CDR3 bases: TGTGCCAGCATTTGGCGGAATGAGCAGTTCTTC.

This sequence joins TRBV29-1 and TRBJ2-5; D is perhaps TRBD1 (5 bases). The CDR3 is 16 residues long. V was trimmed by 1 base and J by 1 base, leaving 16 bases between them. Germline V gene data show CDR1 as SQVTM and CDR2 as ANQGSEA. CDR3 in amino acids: CSVEVSAGFFQETQYF. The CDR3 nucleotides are TGCAGCGTTGAAGTTTCGGCAGGGTTTTTCCAAGAGACCCAGTACTTC.

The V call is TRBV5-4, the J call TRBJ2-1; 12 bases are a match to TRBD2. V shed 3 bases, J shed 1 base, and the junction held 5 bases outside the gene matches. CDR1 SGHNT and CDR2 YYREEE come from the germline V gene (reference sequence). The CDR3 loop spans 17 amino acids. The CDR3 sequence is CASSSGLAGKSYNEQFF. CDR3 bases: TGTGCCAGCAGCTCGGGACTAGCGGGTAAATCCTACAATGAGCAGTTCTTC.

The CDR3 here is CASNPTGVYGYTF. DNA of the CDR3: TGTGCCAGCAACCCGACAGGGGTCTATGGCTACACCTTC. The chain joins TRBV11-2 to TRBJ1-2, with 8 bases lining up with TRBD1. Germline-derived CDR1 and CDR2 are SGHAT and FQNNGV. The CDR3 spans 13 residues. With V trimmed by 7 bases and J by 4 bases, 5 bases remained unmatched.

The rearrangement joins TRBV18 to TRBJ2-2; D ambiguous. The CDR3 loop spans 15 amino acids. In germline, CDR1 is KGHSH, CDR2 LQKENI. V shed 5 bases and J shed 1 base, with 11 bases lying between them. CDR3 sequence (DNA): TGTGCCAGCTCATCCGACATGGTGAACACCGGGGAGCTGTTTTTT. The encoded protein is CASSSDMVNTGELFF.

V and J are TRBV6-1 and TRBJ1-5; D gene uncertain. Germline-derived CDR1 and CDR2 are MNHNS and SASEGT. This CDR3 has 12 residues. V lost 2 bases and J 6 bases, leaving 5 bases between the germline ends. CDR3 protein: CASSEIGQPQHF. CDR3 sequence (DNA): TGTGCCAGCAGTGAAATCGGTCAGCCCCAGCATTTT.

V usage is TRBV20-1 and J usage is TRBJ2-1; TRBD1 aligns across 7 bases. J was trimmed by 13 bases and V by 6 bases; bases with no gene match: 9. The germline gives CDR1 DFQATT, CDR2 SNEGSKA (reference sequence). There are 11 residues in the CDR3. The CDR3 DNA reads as TGCAGTGCCCGGGACAGTAAAGGCCAGTTCTTC. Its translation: CSARDSKGQFF.

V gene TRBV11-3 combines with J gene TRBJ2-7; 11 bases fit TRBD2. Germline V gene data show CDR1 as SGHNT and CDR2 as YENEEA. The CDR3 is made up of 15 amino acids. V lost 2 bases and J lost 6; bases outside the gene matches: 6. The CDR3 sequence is CASSLLAGGMGEQYF. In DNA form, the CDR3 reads TGTGCCAGCAGCTTACTAGCGGGAGGAATGGGCGAGCAGTACTTC.

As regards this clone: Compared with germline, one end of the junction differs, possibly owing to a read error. The DNA of the CDR3 is TGTGCCAGCAGGGAAGGGGGCCGGGAGACCCAGTACTTC. It specifies CASREGGRETQYF. This chain connects TRBV6-1 to TRBJ2-5, with TRBD1 matching over 7 bases. CDR3 length: 13 amino acids. Germline-derived CDR1 and CDR2 are MNHNS and SASEGT.

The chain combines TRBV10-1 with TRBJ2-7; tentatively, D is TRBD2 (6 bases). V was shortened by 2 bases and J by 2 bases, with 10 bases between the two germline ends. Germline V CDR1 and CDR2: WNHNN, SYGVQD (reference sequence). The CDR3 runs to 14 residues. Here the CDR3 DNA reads TGCGCCAGCAGTGAGGGAGGGGCTCCCTACGAGCAGTACTTC. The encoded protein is CASSEGGAPYEQYF.

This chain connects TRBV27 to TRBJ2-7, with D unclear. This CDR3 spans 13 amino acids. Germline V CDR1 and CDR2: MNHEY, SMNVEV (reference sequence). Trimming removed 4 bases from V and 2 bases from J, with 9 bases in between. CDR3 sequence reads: CASSSSWTYEQYF. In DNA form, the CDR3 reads TGTGCCAGCAGTTCCTCCTGGACCTACGAGCAGTACTTC.

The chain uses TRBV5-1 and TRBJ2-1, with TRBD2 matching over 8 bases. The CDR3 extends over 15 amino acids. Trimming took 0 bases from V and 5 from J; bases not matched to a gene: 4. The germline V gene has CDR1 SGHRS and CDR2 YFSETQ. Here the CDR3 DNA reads TGCGCCAGCAGCTTGGGACTAGCGCCCCACAATGAGCAGTTCTTC. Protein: CASSLGLAPHNEQFF. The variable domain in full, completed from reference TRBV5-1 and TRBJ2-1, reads KAGVTQTPRYLIKTRGQQVTLSCSPISGHRSVSWYQQTPGQGLQFLFEYFSETQRNKGNFPGRFSGRQFSNSRSEMNVSTLELGDSALYLCASSLGLAPHNEQFFGPGTRLTVL.

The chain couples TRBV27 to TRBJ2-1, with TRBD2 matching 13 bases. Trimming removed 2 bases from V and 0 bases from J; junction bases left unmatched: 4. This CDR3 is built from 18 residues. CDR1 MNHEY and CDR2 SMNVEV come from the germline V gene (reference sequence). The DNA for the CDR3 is TGTGCCAGCAGTTTAAGGGGACTAGCGGGAATCTCCTACAATGAGCAGTTCTTC. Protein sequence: CASSLRGLAGISYNEQFF.

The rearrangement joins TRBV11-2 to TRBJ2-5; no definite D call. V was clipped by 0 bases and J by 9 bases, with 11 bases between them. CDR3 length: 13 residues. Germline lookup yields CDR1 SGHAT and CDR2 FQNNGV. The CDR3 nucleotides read TGTGCCAGCAGCTTAGATCGCACCGTGGCCCAGTACTTC. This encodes CASSLDRTVAQYF.

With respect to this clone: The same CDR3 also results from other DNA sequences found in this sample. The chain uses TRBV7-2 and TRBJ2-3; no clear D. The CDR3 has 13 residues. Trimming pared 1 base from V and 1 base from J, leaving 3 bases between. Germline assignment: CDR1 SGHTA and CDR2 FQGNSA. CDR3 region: CASSLERTDTQYF. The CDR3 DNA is TGTGCCAGCAGCTTAGAACGCACAGATACGCAGTATTTT.

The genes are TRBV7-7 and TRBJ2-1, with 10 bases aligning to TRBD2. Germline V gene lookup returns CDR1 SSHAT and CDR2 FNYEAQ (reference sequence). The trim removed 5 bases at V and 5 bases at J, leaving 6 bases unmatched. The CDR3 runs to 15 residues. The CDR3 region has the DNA TGTGCCAGCAGCCCCACTAGCGGGACCCACAATGAGCAGTTCTTC. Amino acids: CASSPTSGTHNEQFF.

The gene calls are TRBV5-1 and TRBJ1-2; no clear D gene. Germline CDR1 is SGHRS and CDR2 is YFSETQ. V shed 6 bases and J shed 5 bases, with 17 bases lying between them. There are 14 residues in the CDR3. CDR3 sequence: CASNMAIIGYGYTF. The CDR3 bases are TGCGCCAGCAATATGGCGATTATTGGTTATGGCTACACCTTC.